This is a list of T cell receptor beta chains from one sample in a study of Ad26.COV2.S vaccination and SARS-CoV-2 variants. Sequencing used immunoSEQ multiplex PCR; TCRdb keeps in-frame clones, though not all of them. The data contain 300,000 to 400,000 clones, around 84% of them singletons. The source was peripheral blood, collected in a trial of Ad26.COV2.S vaccine versus placebo. These receptors all come from a person aged 18-60 years who received the Ad26.COV2.S COVID-19 vaccine or a placebo. Each CDR3 is given with its conserved first and last residue. Fields, in order: V gene, CDR3 length, J gene, CDR3 protein.

v_gene: TRBV7-2; len: 11; j_gene: TRBJ2-5; CDR3aa: CASSLQETQYF
v_gene: TRBV30; len: 14; j_gene: TRBJ2-5; CDR3aa: CAWSVLGARETQYF
v_gene: TRBV5-1; len: 17; j_gene: TRBJ1-3; CDR3aa: CASSVIGQGFSGNTIYF
v_gene: TRBV7-9; len: 18; j_gene: TRBJ2-2; CDR3aa: CASSLESGRPPNTGELFF
v_gene: TRBV29-1; len: 13; j_gene: TRBJ2-5; CDR3aa: CSAGQGTQETQYF
v_gene: TRBV7-8; len: 15; j_gene: TRBJ1-2; CDR3aa: CASSPFTSRDYGYTF
v_gene: TRBV12-3/TRBV12-4; len: 13; j_gene: TRBJ1-6; CDR3aa: CATGASRGSPLHF
v_gene: TRBV19; len: 14; j_gene: TRBJ1-2; CDR3aa: CASSAINVGDYYTF
v_gene: TRBV6-5; len: 11; j_gene: TRBJ1-1; CDR3aa: CASSRQGEAFF
v_gene: TRBV7-2; len: 14; j_gene: TRBJ1-2; CDR3aa: CASSLSGQGAGYTF
v_gene: TRBV29-1; len: 12; j_gene: TRBJ2-5; CDR3aa: CSVEDGRETQYF
v_gene: TRBV7-2; len: 13; j_gene: TRBJ1-2; CDR3aa: CASSSEGGYGYTF
v_gene: TRBV18; len: 14; j_gene: TRBJ1-2; CDR3aa: CASSPGDRNYGYTF
v_gene: TRBV11-3; len: 15; j_gene: TRBJ2-3; CDR3aa: CASSLARGSTDTQYF
v_gene: TRBV12-5; len: 12; j_gene: TRBJ2-1; CDR3aa: CASGTGEGEQFF
v_gene: TRBV5-8; len: 16; j_gene: TRBJ1-4; CDR3aa: CASSLASGTVFDKLFF
v_gene: TRBV7-2; len: 14; j_gene: TRBJ1-6; CDR3aa: CASSPVVWYSPLHF
v_gene: TRBV29-1; len: 14; j_gene: TRBJ2-7; CDR3aa: CSVIVTSPTYEQYF
v_gene: TRBV3-1/TRBV3-2; len: 17; j_gene: TRBJ1-6; CDR3aa: CASSERTGTGVNSPLHF
v_gene: TRBV3-1/TRBV3-2; len: 19; j_gene: TRBJ2-2; CDR3aa: CASSQEPGQGTFCTGELFF
v_gene: TRBV9; len: 15; j_gene: TRBJ2-2; CDR3aa: CASSVSGVNTGELFF
v_gene: TRBV2; len: 14; j_gene: TRBJ1-1; CDR3aa: CASSEEQGRTEAFF
v_gene: TRBV4-1; len: 16; j_gene: TRBJ1-1; CDR3aa: CASSQEWGPGSTEAFF
v_gene: TRBV5-6; len: 16; j_gene: TRBJ1-4; CDR3aa: CASSRGTGRANEKLFF